One and the same sample provided the 30 T cell receptor beta chains below, sequenced in a study of tissue T cells after allogeneic stem cell transplantation. The repertoire was sequenced with immunoSEQ multiplex PCR; TCRdb's copy has only in-frame clones and lacks some. The sample lists roughly 51,000 clones, 73% occurring once. The sequencing sample was made of sorted cells pooled from one or two spleens. The receptors derive from a pool of C57BL/6 mice in good health.

A remark on this clone: The gene names given are mouse names. The read halts 1 residue ahead of the CDR3 end, with the missing end drawn from the germline J gene. The V call is TRBV15, the J call TRBJ1-6, with 7 nucleotides matching TRBD1. TRBJ1-6 falls under the ORF class, with uncertain function. The CDR3 is made up of 14 amino acids. Trimming took 4 bases from V and 5 from J; bases not matched to a gene: 2. Germline assignment: CDR1 SGHND and CDR2 FRSKSL. The CDR3 bases that were read are TGTGCCAGCAGTTCCGGGACAGATAATTCGCCCCTCTAC. Its translation is CASSSGTDNSPLY. The whole CDR3 protein is CASSSGTDNSPLYF.

This clone was found a few times. The germline and genes are mouse ones. The read finishes 1 residue shy of the CDR3 end, and the germline J gene is used to complete it. V gene TRBV16 combines with J gene TRBJ1-5; TRBD1 is a possible D gene (6 bases). Germline V lookup: CDR1 SGHSA, CDR2 FRNQAP. The CDR3 contains 17 residues. V shed 5 bases and J shed 3 bases, with 20 bases lying between them. The CDR3 bases that were read are TGTGCAAGCAGCCGAGAAGGGGGGGCAGAGGGCAACCAGGCTCCGCTT. Its protein product is CASSREGGAEGNQAPL. The entire CDR3 sequence reads CASSREGGAEGNQAPLF.

This clone was detected only once. The genes are named according to mouse. The CDR3 end lies 1 residue beyond the end of the read and is filled in from the germline J gene. The rearrangement joins TRBV5 to TRBJ1-4, with D unclear. The V and J ends lost 2 bases and 0 bases respectively, with 4 bases between them. Per germline, CDR1 LGHNA and CDR2 YNLKQL (reference sequence). This CDR3 is built from 14 residues. The CDR3 here is CASSQTLSNERLFF. CDR3 bases read: TGTGCCAGCAGCCAAACCCTTTCCAACGAAAGATTATTT.

With regard to this clone: The genes are named according to mouse. The read halts 1 residue ahead of the CDR3 end, with the missing end drawn from the germline J gene. The gene calls are TRBV16 and TRBJ2-1, with 12 bases aligning to TRBD2. The CDR3 extends over 16 amino acids. Looked up from germline, CDR1 is SGHSA and CDR2 is FRNQAP. Trimming took 3 bases from V and 3 from J; bases not matched to a gene: 3. CDR3 amino acids: CASSFGTGGTYAEQFF. CDR3 bases read: TGTGCAAGCAGCTTTGGGACTGGGGGGACCTATGCTGAGCAGTTC.

About this clone itself: The gene names here belong to mouse. The CDR3 end is not reached by the read, which stops 1 residue before it; the germline J gene fills it in. The gene calls are TRBV5 and TRBJ1-1; D remains ambiguous. There are 13 residues in the CDR3. Germline values: CDR1 LGHNA, CDR2 YNLKQL (reference sequence). Trimming pared 0 bases from V and 2 bases from J, leaving 4 bases between. The CDR3 bases that were read are TGTGCCAGCAGCCAAGAGTCTAACACAGAAGTCTTC. Translated, it gives CASSQESNTEVF. The full-length CDR3 reads as CASSQESNTEVFF.

In regard to this clone: Gene and germline names: mouse. Sequencing ends 1 residue short of the CDR3 end; the germline J gene provides the rest. This chain links TRBV13-1 with TRBJ2-4; the match to TRBD2 covers 7 bases. Germline loops: CDR1 NSHNY, CDR2 SYGAGN. This CDR3 contains 13 residues. The ends lost 3 bases at V and 4 bases at J; junction bases unmatched: 2. CDR3 region: CASSALGENTLYF. CDR3 DNA (partial): TGTGCCAGCAGTGCCCTGGGGGAAAACACCTTGTAC.

In its sample, this clone was seen a few times. Gene and germline names: mouse. The CDR3 bases that were read are TGTGCAAGCAGCTCTCCACAAAATTCCTATGAACAGTAC. This sequence encodes CASSSPQNSYEQY. The entire CDR3 protein reads CASSSPQNSYEQYF. This chain connects TRBV16 to TRBJ2-7, with D unresolved. The sequence runs out 1 residue before the end of the CDR3; the remainder is reconstructed from the germline J gene. This CDR3 spans 14 amino acids. With 4 bases removed from V and 1 base from J, the gap between germline ends came to 11 bases. Germline V lookup: CDR1 SGHSA, CDR2 FRNQAP.

On this clone itself: Here the gene names and germline are mouse. Read coverage stops 1 residue before the CDR3 terminus; the germline J gene supplies the remainder. The genes are TRBV12-1 and TRBJ2-7; D remains ambiguous. This CDR3 is built from 11 residues. The germline CDR1 and CDR2 sequences are SGHSN and HYEKVE. Between the trimmed V and J ends, which lost 0 bases and 1 base, there was a span of 0 bases. CDR3 DNA (partial): TGTGCCAGCTCTCTCTCCTATGAACAGTAC. It is translated as CASSLSYEQY. The entire CDR3 protein reads CASSLSYEQYF.

A few counts support this clone. Genes here carry mouse names. CDR3 DNA, as far as it was read: TGTGCAAGCAGCCTCACAGGGGGCGACAACCAGGCTCCGCTT. Amino acid sequence: CASSLTGGDNQAPL. In full, the CDR3 is CASSLTGGDNQAPLF. The chain carries TRBV16 and TRBJ1-5; the match to TRBD1 covers 9 bases. The read ends 1 residue before the CDR3 terminus; that terminus is restored from the germline J gene. CDR1 is SGHSA and CDR2 is FRNQAP in the germline V gene. The CDR3 has 15 amino acids. J gave up 2 bases and V 5 bases, and 4 bases lay outside the gene matches.

Notes on this clone: Mouse gene names apply. From the germline J gene comes the end of the CDR3, since the read stops 1 residue before it. The chain employs TRBV13-2 and TRBJ2-2; the D gene is possibly TRBD1 (5 bases). The CDR3 covers 15 residues. Trimming left V 0 bases short and J 4 bases short, with 10 bases between. CDR1 and CDR2 from the germline V gene are NNHNN and SYGAGS (reference sequence). The CDR3 spells CASGDAQGGTGQLYF. The CDR3 bases that were read are TGTGCCAGCGGTGATGCTCAGGGAGGCACCGGGCAGCTCTAC.

In the case of this clone: The genes are named according to mouse. With the read ending 1 residue before the CDR3 end, the germline J gene is used to fill in that end. The chain links TRBV20 to TRBJ1-4; D may be TRBD1 (6 bases). Germline V gene lookup returns CDR1 GFQATS and CDR2 STVNSAI. Trimming removed 0 bases from V and 2 bases from J, with 10 bases in between. The CDR3 is made up of 15 amino acids. Partial CDR3 DNA: TGTGGTGCTAGGGATCGGGGACAATCCAACGAAAGATTATTT. Its translation is CGARDRGQSNERLF. The full CDR3 sequence reads CGARDRGQSNERLFF.

To note about this clone: Genes here carry mouse names. The read terminates 1 residue ahead of where the CDR3 ends, so the germline J gene completes it. The chain recombines TRBV2 with TRBJ2-7; weak D call: TRBD1 (6 bases). V was trimmed by 0 bases and J by 1 base, leaving 10 bases between them. The CDR3 covers 15 residues. Germline V gene lookup returns CDR1 LGHNA and CDR2 YSYQKL. CDR3 DNA, as far as it was read: TGTGCCAGCAGCCAAGACGGGCAGGGGTCCTATGAACAGTAC. This gives the protein CASSQDGQGSYEQY. The full CDR3 protein reads CASSQDGQGSYEQYF.

About this clone itself: The gene symbols are mouse symbols. The CDR3 is cut off 1 residue early in the read; its end comes from the germline J gene. The rearrangement links TRBV29 to TRBJ1-2; D uncertain. V dropped 2 bases and J dropped 0 bases, with 4 bases sitting between them. CDR3 length equals 13 residues. CDR1 MSHET and CDR2 SYDVDS come from the germline V gene. The CDR3 spells CASSLSANSDYTF. The CDR3 DNA, read in part, is TGTGCTAGCAGTTTAAGTGCAAACTCCGACTACACC.

Points on this clone: Germline and genes here are mouse. The read halts 1 residue ahead of the CDR3 end, with the missing end drawn from the germline J gene. The chain combines TRBV20 with TRBJ2-5; a weak D match, TRBD1 (5 bases). This CDR3 contains 14 residues. Germline lookup yields CDR1 GFQATS and CDR2 STVNSAI. V lost 0 bases and J 3 bases, leaving 10 bases between the germline ends. CDR3 sequence reads: CGARDPTAQDTQYF. The part of the CDR3 DNA that was read is TGTGGTGCTAGGGATCCGACAGCTCAAGACACCCAGTAC.

On this clone: Mouse names are used for the genes. The read is 1 residue too short to cover the CDR3 end, so that end is filled in from the germline J gene. V usage is TRBV31 and J usage is TRBJ2-7; TRBD2 agrees at 7 bases. V lost 1 base to trimming and J lost 7 bases; unmatched junction nucleotides: 7. CDR1 is GKSSPN and CDR2 is SITVG in the germline V gene. This CDR3 contains 13 residues. CDR3 in amino acids: CAWSRLGGREQYF. CDR3 bases read: TGTGCCTGGAGTCGATTGGGGGGACGCGAACAGTAC.

To note about this clone: All gene names here are mouse names. Coverage ceases 1 residue before the CDR3 finishes, and the germline J gene fills in the end. The chain has TRBV12-1 and TRBJ2-5, with 9 bases fitting TRBD1. Trimming cost V 4 bases and J 4 bases; bases outside gene matches: 5. Germline lookup yields CDR1 SGHSN and CDR2 HYEKVE. The CDR3 is 14 residues long. CDR3 bases read: TGTGCCAGCTCACCACAGGGGGCGGAAGACACCCAGTAC. Amino acid sequence: CASSPQGAEDTQY. The complete CDR3 sequence is CASSPQGAEDTQYF.

Worth noting for this clone: Gene labels here are mouse ones. The read finishes 1 residue shy of the CDR3 end, and the germline J gene is used to complete it. The chain employs TRBV16 and TRBJ1-3, with D unresolved. CDR1 SGHSA and CDR2 FRNQAP come from the germline V gene. The CDR3 is made up of 14 amino acids. V was clipped by 3 bases and J by 2 bases, with 8 bases between them. The sequenced CDR3 bases are TGTGCAAGCAGCTTCGGAAGGGCTGGAAATACGCTCTAT. Residues: CASSFGRAGNTLY. The whole CDR3 region reads CASSFGRAGNTLYF.

For this clone: These gene names are mouse names. The read ends 1 residue shy of where the CDR3 ends; the end is completed using the germline J gene. This sequence joins TRBV13-2 and TRBJ2-2; D unresolved. Trimming removed 0 bases from V and 4 bases from J, with 4 bases in between. The length of the CDR3 is 13 residues. Looked up from germline, CDR1 is NNHNN and CDR2 is SYGAGS (reference sequence). Partial CDR3 DNA: TGTGCCAGCGGTGATGCGAGCACCGGGCAGCTCTAC. It translates to CASGDASTGQLY. The whole CDR3 protein is CASGDASTGQLYF.

This clone came up once. The gene names here belong to mouse. The read comes to an end 1 residue before the CDR3 does, leaving the germline J gene to fill in the end. The chain links TRBV13-1 to TRBJ2-5; a possible D gene is TRBD2 (7 bases). Per germline, CDR1 NSHNY and CDR2 SYGAGN. The V end lost 0 bases, the J end lost 5 bases, and 10 bases lay between the germline ends. The CDR3 contains 14 residues. The part of the CDR3 DNA that was read is TGTGCCAGCAGTGATGCGGGGGGCGGAGACACCCAGTAC. Protein: CASSDAGGGDTQY. The whole CDR3 protein is CASSDAGGGDTQYF.

As for this clone: These gene names are mouse names. The read ends 1 residue shy of where the CDR3 ends; the end is completed using the germline J gene. The gene calls are TRBV13-3 and TRBJ2-5; tentative D call: TRBD2 (7 bases). The ends were cut back, 2 bases at V and 2 bases at J, with 9 bases in the middle. The CDR3 is made up of 14 amino acids. The germline V gene has CDR1 NNHDY and CDR2 SYVADS. This CDR3 is CASSDRGAQDTQYF. The sequenced CDR3 bases are TGTGCCAGCAGTGACCGGGGGGCCCAAGACACCCAGTAC.

Remarks on this clone: Genes here carry mouse names. The read terminates 1 residue before the CDR3 end, so the remaining end is supplied by the germline J gene. The chain combines TRBV26 with TRBJ2-3; a weak D match, TRBD1 (5 bases). Germline V gene lookup returns CDR1 KGHPV and CDR2 FQNQEV (reference sequence). V was clipped by 4 bases and J by 0 bases, with 8 bases between them. The CDR3 has 14 residues. The covered CDR3 bases are TGTGCCAGCAGTCCGACAGCTAGTGCAGAAACGCTGTAT. It codes for CASSPTASAETLY. Given in full, the CDR3 is CASSPTASAETLYF.

Worth noting for this clone: Genes here carry mouse names. The read terminates 1 residue ahead of where the CDR3 ends, so the germline J gene completes it. The rearrangement uses TRBV12-1 and TRBJ2-3; 9 bases are a match to TRBD2. Germline CDR1 and CDR2: SGHSN and HYEKVE. This CDR3 has 15 residues. The junction had 0 bases not matched to a gene; V was cut back by 0 bases and J by 0 bases. The DNA read from the CDR3 is TGTGCCAGCTCTCTCGGGACTGGGAGTGCAGAAACGCTGTAT. As protein: CASSLGTGSAETLY. The entire CDR3 protein reads CASSLGTGSAETLYF. The entire variable domain, with the rest obtained from reference TRBV12-1 and TRBJ2-3, is as follows: DSGVVQSPRHIIKEKGGRSVLTCIPISGHSNVVWYQQTLGKELKFLIQHYEKVERDKGFLPSRFSVQQFDDYHSEMNMSALELEDSAMYFCASSLGTGSAETLYFGSGTRLTVL.

Concerning this clone itself: Genes and germline come from the mouse. The read halts 1 residue ahead of the CDR3 end, with the missing end drawn from the germline J gene. The chain employs TRBV23 and TRBJ1-2; TRBD1 reflects the table's D call only, with no check against the DNA. The CDR3 covers 15 residues. Germline values: CDR1 KGHTA, CDR2 FQNQQP. The CDR3 here is CSSSRDRGANSDYTF. CDR3 DNA, as far as it was read: TGCTCCAGCAGTCGGGACAGGGGTGCAAACTCCGACTACACC.

Regarding this clone: Genes here carry mouse names. The read terminates 1 residue ahead of where the CDR3 ends, so the germline J gene completes it. The chain combines TRBV2 with TRBJ1-1; 9 bases line up with TRBD1. Per the germline V gene, CDR1 is LGHNA and CDR2 is YSYQKL. This CDR3 region has 13 residues. V was clipped by 4 bases and J by 7 bases; unmatched bases: 4. The CDR3 sequence: CASSPPGQGEVFF. The DNA read from the CDR3 is TGTGCCAGCAGCCCCCCGGGACAGGGAGAAGTCTTC.

Remarks on this clone: The germline and genes are mouse ones. With the read ending 1 residue before the CDR3 end, the germline J gene is used to fill in that end. The chain links TRBV2 to TRBJ2-4; TRBD2 aligns across 8 bases. V was clipped by 4 bases and J by 3 bases; unmatched bases: 6. The V gene's germline CDR1 is LGHNA and CDR2 YSYQKL. The CDR3 sequence is 15 residues long. The CDR3 DNA, read in part, is TGTGCCAGCAGCCCCCGGACTGGGAGCCAAAACACCTTGTAC. Its protein is CASSPRTGSQNTLY. The full CDR3 sequence reads CASSPRTGSQNTLYF.

As regards this clone: Germline and genes here are mouse. The CDR3 DNA, read in part, is TGTGCCTGGAGGTACAGGAACGAAAGATTATTT. As protein: CAWRYRNERLF. The whole CDR3 region reads CAWRYRNERLFF. This chain connects TRBV31 to TRBJ1-4; D may be TRBD1 (5 bases). The CDR3 goes on 1 residue after the read ends, and that part is filled in from the germline J gene. The V end lost 3 bases, the J end lost 5 bases, and 7 bases lay between the germline ends. This CDR3 contains 12 residues. CDR1 and CDR2 from the germline V gene are GKSSPN and SITVG.

A few counts support this clone. Each gene name is a mouse one. The CDR3 extends 1 residue past the end of the read, so its final part is completed from the germline J gene. The chain carries TRBV13-1 and TRBJ2-1; 9 bases are shared with TRBD1. The CDR3 length is 15 residues. Germline-derived CDR1 and CDR2 are NSHNY and SYGAGN. V lost 2 bases to trimming and J lost 4 bases; unmatched junction nucleotides: 4. CDR3 DNA, as far as it was read: TGTGCCAGCAGTGAGAGGACAGGGGTGTATGCTGAGCAGTTC. Amino acids: CASSERTGVYAEQF. In full, the CDR3 reads CASSERTGVYAEQFF.

Concerning this clone: Gene names and germline match the mouse. The read ends 1 residue shy of where the CDR3 ends; the end is completed using the germline J gene. This chain joins TRBV31 and TRBJ2-1, with 11 bases matching TRBD2. The CDR3 consists of 15 residues. CDR1 and CDR2 from the germline V gene are GKSSPN and SITVG. J gave up 7 bases and V 2 bases, and 7 bases lay outside the gene matches. This chain's CDR3 is CAWSSGTGGLAEQFF. The part of the CDR3 DNA that was read is TGTGCCTGGAGTTCCGGGACTGGGGGTCTGGCTGAGCAGTTC.

Note on this clone: Gene and germline names: mouse. The CDR3 end is not reached by the read, which stops 1 residue before it; the germline J gene fills it in. This sequence joins TRBV2 and TRBJ1-3, with TRBD1 matching over 11 bases. From germline, CDR1 is LGHNA and CDR2 YSYQKL. The CDR3 runs to 17 residues. V trimming: 0 bases; J trimming: 0 bases; junction bases outside the gene matches: 1. The covered CDR3 bases are TGTGCCAGCAGCCAAGAGGGACAGGGGGTTTCTGGAAATACGCTCTAT. Residues: CASSQEGQGVSGNTLY. The whole CDR3 region reads CASSQEGQGVSGNTLYF.

This clone was recorded only once. Each gene name is a mouse one. Incomplete CDR3 DNA: TGTGCCAGCAGCCAAACACCCCTTTCCAACGAAAGATTATTT. This codes for CASSQTPLSNERLF. The entire CDR3 protein reads CASSQTPLSNERLFF. The chain is built from TRBV2 and TRBJ1-4; no clear D. Read data end 1 residue before the CDR3 end; the end is taken from the germline J gene. The CDR3 loop spans 15 amino acids. Trimming removed 2 bases from V and 0 bases from J, with 7 bases in between. Germline V gives CDR1 LGHNA, CDR2 YSYQKL. Full variable domain (rest looked up from reference TRBV2 and TRBJ1-4): DPKIIQKPKYLVAVTGSEKILICEQYLGHNAMYWYRQSAKKPLEFMFSYSYQKLMDNQTASSRFQPQSSKKNHLDLQITALKPDDSATYFCASSQTPLSNERLFFGHGTKLSVL.